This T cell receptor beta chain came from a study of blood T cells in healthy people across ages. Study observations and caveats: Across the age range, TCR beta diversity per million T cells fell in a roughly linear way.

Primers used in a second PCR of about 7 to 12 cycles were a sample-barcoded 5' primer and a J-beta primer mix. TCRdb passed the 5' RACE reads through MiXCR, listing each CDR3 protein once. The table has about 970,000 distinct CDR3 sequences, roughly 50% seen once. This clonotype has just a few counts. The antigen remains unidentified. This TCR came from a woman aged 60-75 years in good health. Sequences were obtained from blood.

The CDR3 sequence is CSAIPGLAGDTQYF. The CDR3 nucleotides read TGCAGTGCTATTCCGGGACTAGCGGGAGATACGCAGTATTTT. This chain joins TRBV20-1 and TRBJ2-3; 12 bases match TRBD2. After removal of 4 bases from V and 5 bases from J, the junction contained 4 bases not matched to a gene. The germline gives CDR1 DFQATT, CDR2 SNEGSKA (reference sequence). This CDR3 region has 14 residues.